The rows below give T cell receptor beta chains drawn from one sample of a study of blood T cell repertoires in COVID-19. Profiling relied on immunoSEQ multiplex PCR, and the TCRdb table lists in-frame clones only, not all of them. The repertoire holds 100,000 to 120,000 clones, with around 76% as singletons. Sequencing used peripheral blood. Source of these receptors: a woman aged 65 to 85 with acute or convalescent COVID-19. CDR3s include the opening cysteine and the closing phenylalanine or tryptophan. The D gene is left open where the match is weak. Clone size appears in some rows only: once, few, many, or a class for an expanded clone.

d_gene,abundance,v_gene,j_gene,CDR3nt,CDR3aa
TRBD2,-,TRBV27,TRBJ2-1,TGTGCCAGCCGTAGCGGGGGCCCAGGGGGTGAGCAGTTCTTC,CASRSGGPGGEQFF
-,-,TRBV6-2/TRBV6-3,TRBJ1-1,TGTGCCAGCAGTTACGAGGACAGACCAAACACTGAAGCTTTCTTT,CASSYEDRPNTEAFF
-,-,TRBV10-1,TRBJ1-1,TGCGCCAGCAGACAGGAGATGAACACTGAAGCTTTCTTT,CASRQEMNTEAFF
-,-,TRBV23-1,TRBJ2-7,TGCGCCAGCAGTCCCCCCGCCTACGAGCAGTACTTC,CASSPPAYEQYF
-,-,TRBV19,TRBJ2-4,TGTGCCAGTACCAGGACAGATTTTGTTGGCAAAAACATTCAGTACTTC,CASTRTDFVGKNIQYF
TRBD2,-,TRBV5-1,TRBJ2-1,TGCGCCAGCAGCTTGGGACTAGCGGGGGCCTACAATGAGCAGTTCTTC,CASSLGLAGAYNEQFF
-,-,TRBV13,TRBJ2-1,TGTGCCAGCAGCTATCGGAGCTCCTACAATGAGCAGTTCTTC,CASSYRSSYNEQFF
TRBD1,-,TRBV5-1,TRBJ2-7,TGCGCCAGCACCGGGGACAGGGGTTCCTACGAGCAGTACTTC,CASTGDRGSYEQYF
TRBD1,-,TRBV19,TRBJ1-4,TGTGCCAGTAGTATTGGGACAGGCCTTAATGAAAAACTGTTTTTT,CASSIGTGLNEKLFF
-,-,TRBV5-6,TRBJ2-7,TGTGCCAGCAGCTTATTTACAAATCGGGGTCTTACCTCCTACGAGCAGTACTTC,CASSLFTNRGLTSYEQYF
-,-,TRBV28,TRBJ1-1,TGTGCCAGCAGTTTCCGGCTTGAGGGGAACACTGAAGCTTTCTTT,CASSFRLEGNTEAFF
-,-,TRBV2,TRBJ1-1,TGTGCCAGCAGTGAATTGACAACGAACACTGAAGCTTTCTTT,CASSELTTNTEAFF
TRBD1,-,TRBV13,TRBJ1-4,TGTGCCAGCAGCCAAGCAAGAGTGGGGACAGGGGTTTCGGAAAAACTGTTTTTT,CASSQARVGTGVSEKLFF
TRBD1,few,TRBV7-9,TRBJ1-2,TGTGCCAGCAGCTTAATGGGACAGGGGAGCGATGGCTACACCTTC,CASSLMGQGSDGYTF
TRBD2,-,TRBV7-8,TRBJ2-5,TGTGCCAGCAGCTTAGCGAGGATGGGACTAGCGGGGTACGAGACCCAGTACTTC,CASSLARMGLAGYETQYF
TRBD2,-,TRBV5-1,TRBJ2-3,TGCGCCAGCAGCTCCCAGGGGACTAGCGGGGGCGATACGCAGTATTTT,CASSSQGTSGGDTQYF
-,-,TRBV20-1,TRBJ2-5,TGCAGTGCTAGTTCAGCGGAAATTATCCAAGAGACCCAGTACTTC,CSASSAEIIQETQYF
-,-,TRBV30,TRBJ2-1,TGTGCCTGGAGTGTACTAAGGACAGTAAATGAGCAGTTCTTC,CAWSVLRTVNEQFF
-,-,TRBV30,TRBJ1-2,TGTGCCTGGAGTGTACAAGGGAGCGGCTACACCTTC,CAWSVQGSGYTF
-,-,TRBV18,TRBJ2-7,TGTGCCAGCTCACCAATGGCGGCCTACGAGCAGTACTTC,CASSPMAAYEQYF
TRBD1,-,TRBV2,TRBJ1-5,TGTGCCAGCACCCCGACAGGGGTTGATCAGCCCCAGCATTTT,CASTPTGVDQPQHF
-,-,TRBV9,TRBJ2-5,TGTGCCAGCAGCGTATCCCCCGGGGGAGAAGAGACCCAGTACTTC,CASSVSPGGEETQYF
TRBD1,once,TRBV19,TRBJ2-2,TGTGCCAGTACCGATATGATCCCCGGGACAGCCAACGTTAGGGAGCTGTTTTTT,CASTDMIPGTANVRELFF
TRBD1,-,TRBV5-4,TRBJ1-3,TGTGCCAGCAGCTTTGACCGGGACAGGGGGGGAAACACCATATATTTT,CASSFDRDRGGNTIYF
-,-,TRBV27,TRBJ2-6,TGTGCCAGCAGTTCTCAGGGATCCGGGGCCAACGTCCTGACTTTC,CASSSQGSGANVLTF
TRBD1,-,TRBV2,TRBJ2-5,TGTGCCAGCAGGATGGACAGGGGGAACCAAGAGACCCAGTACTTC,CASRMDRGNQETQYF
-,-,TRBV3-1/TRBV3-2,TRBJ2-7,TGTGCCAGCAGCCGACAGTTCTACGAGCAGTACTTC,CASSRQFYEQYF
-,-,TRBV19,TRBJ1-5,TGTGCCAGTAGTATCCCAGGGGCGGGTCAGCCCCAGCATTTT,CASSIPGAGQPQHF
TRBD1,-,TRBV12-5,TRBJ1-2,TGTGCTAGTGGTTTGGTGACCGGGACAGGGGATCACCTTACTTCTGGCTACACCTTC,CASGLVTGTGDHLTSGYTF
-,-,TRBV16,TRBJ1-1,TGTGCCAGCAGCCGTGGCCTCAACACTGAAGCTTTCTTT,CASSRGLNTEAFF
-,few,TRBV5-4,TRBJ1-3,TGTGCCAGCAGCGCCGGGACGGGGGGAGACACCATATATTTT,CASSAGTGGDTIYF
-,-,TRBV9,TRBJ1-5,TGTGCCAGCAGCGTAGGCCCAGGGCCTGTAAATCAGCCCCAGCATTTT,CASSVGPGPVNQPQHF
TRBD1,-,TRBV18,TRBJ2-7,TGTGCCAGCTCACCGACAGGGAAGTCCTACGAGCAGTACTTC,CASSPTGKSYEQYF
-,-,TRBV7-6,TRBJ2-7,TGTGCCAGCACCCTCGGAGAGGGATCTATCTACGAGCAGTACTTC,CASTLGEGSIYEQYF
-,once,TRBV28,TRBJ1-3,TGTGCCAGCACCCCCGGGGGGAATGGAAACACCATATATTTT,CASTPGGNGNTIYF
-,-,TRBV18,TRBJ1-6,TGTGCCAGCTCGCTACAGGGTTGGAATTCACCCCTCCACTTT,CASSLQGWNSPLHF
TRBD2,few,TRBV7-9,TRBJ2-5,TGTGCCAGCAGCATGGGACTAGCGGAGTGGGGAGAGACCCAGTACTTC,CASSMGLAEWGETQYF
-,-,TRBV25-1,TRBJ1-3,TGTGCCAGCAGTGAACGAACCCTGAGCTCTGGAAACACCATATATTTT,CASSERTLSSGNTIYF
-,-,TRBV3-1/TRBV3-2,TRBJ2-1,TGTGCCAGCAGCCAAAACGGGGGACCTTACAATGAGCAGTTCTTC,CASSQNGGPYNEQFF
-,-,TRBV27,TRBJ1-1,TGTGCCAGCAGTTCCAGGGAAGGAGGGTACACTGAAGCTTTCTTT,CASSSREGGYTEAFF
TRBD1,few,TRBV29-1,TRBJ1-4,TGCAGCGTGGGACAGACAACTAATGAAAAACTGTTTTTT,CSVGQTTNEKLFF
TRBD1,-,TRBV23-1,TRBJ1-1,TGCGCCAGCAGTCAAACGGGACAGGGCGGAACGAACACTGAAGCTTTCTTT,CASSQTGQGGTNTEAFF
-,-,TRBV9,TRBJ2-5,TGTGCCAGCAGCGGGGCCCGGGTTAGGGGATTGGAGACCCAGTACTTC,CASSGARVRGLETQYF
TRBD1,-,TRBV19,TRBJ2-4,TGTGCCAGTAGTCCCGGACAGGGCCTAGCCAAAAACATTCAGTACTTC,CASSPGQGLAKNIQYF
-,-,TRBV19,TRBJ2-7,TGTGCTACCGAGACCGGGACTGCGAGCTCCTACGAGCAGTACTTC,CATETGTASSYEQYF
TRBD1,-,TRBV3-1/TRBV3-2,TRBJ1-1,TGTGCCAGCAGCCTGGACAGGGGGGATTTGACGAACACTGAAGCTTTCTTT,CASSLDRGDLTNTEAFF
-,-,TRBV5-1,TRBJ1-1,TGCGCCAGCGATAAGACAGGGAACACTGAAGCTTTCTTT,CASDKTGNTEAFF
-,-,TRBV30,TRBJ1-5,TGTGCCTGGAGTACCGGGGGGCAGGGCAATCAGCCCCAGCATTTT,CAWSTGGQGNQPQHF
-,-,TRBV3-1/TRBV3-2,TRBJ2-2,TGTGCCAGCAGCCCCCCCTGGGGCACCCGCTACACCGGGGAGCTGTTTTTT,CASSPPWGTRYTGELFF
-,-,TRBV19,TRBJ2-7,TGTGCCAGTAGTAGTATTGGGGCGGTATACGAGCAGTACTTC,CASSSIGAVYEQYF
TRBD2,-,TRBV11-2,TRBJ2-2,TGTGCCAGCAGCTTAGCCCCGGGACTAGCGGGCGGGGAGCTGTTTTTT,CASSLAPGLAGGELFF